This entry lists 21 T cell receptor beta chains sequenced from one sample in a study of control samples from healthy donors and cancer patients. Generated by immunoSEQ multiplex PCR, the TCRdb table keeps only in-frame clones and is missing some. The table records more than 150,000 clones, 92% of them present only once. The sample was blood. These receptors originate from a woman aged 25 to 39 in good health.

The V and J genes are TRBV11-2 and TRBJ2-3; D could derive from TRBD1 or TRBD2 (6 bases each). The germline V and J ends were trimmed by 0 bases and 1 base, with 23 bases remaining between them. CDR3 length: 20 amino acids. The germline V gene has CDR1 SGHAT and CDR2 FQNNGV. The CDR3 DNA follows: TGTGCCAGCAGCTTAGAATGGGGCTATCTAGGGGGGTTCGGCACAGATACGCAGTATTTT. Translation: CASSLEWGYLGGFGTDTQYF.

This chain links TRBV7-2 with TRBJ2-7; the match to TRBD2 covers 12 bases. Germline CDR1 is SGHTA and CDR2 is FQGNSA. CDR3 length: 17 residues. V lost 2 bases to trimming and J lost 0 bases; unmatched junction nucleotides: 5. The CDR3 protein is CASSLPGTSGLSYEQYF. CDR3 DNA: TGTGCCAGCAGCTTACCTGGGACTAGCGGGCTCTCCTACGAGCAGTACTTC.

The chain has TRBV9 and TRBJ1-4; 11 bases fit TRBD1. V was pared by 0 bases and J by 7 bases, with 5 bases of the junction left unmatched. The CDR3 is made up of 16 amino acids. In germline, CDR1 is SGDLS, CDR2 YYNGEE. This CDR3 reads CASSVGGQGAFEKLFF. As DNA, the CDR3 is TGTGCCAGCAGCGTAGGCGGACAGGGGGCTTTTGAAAAACTGTTTTTT.

This sequence joins TRBV7-3 and TRBJ2-2; either TRBD1 or TRBD2 may fit D (5 bases each). This CDR3 contains 14 residues. Germline values: CDR1 SGHTA, CDR2 FQGTGA. Trimming pared 8 bases from V and 1 base from J, leaving 11 bases between. The CDR3 reads CASASRVNTGELFF. In DNA, the CDR3 is TGTGCCAGCGCTAGCAGGGTGAACACCGGGGAGCTGTTTTTT.

Here the CDR3 DNA reads TGCGCCAGCAGCCAATCCGGGACACCAACTAATGAAAAACTGTTTTTT. This translates into CASSQSGTPTNEKLFF. The chain joins TRBV4-1 to TRBJ1-4; TRBD1 might be the D (6 bases). From germline, CDR1 is MGHRA and CDR2 YSYEKL. Trimming took off 2 bases at V and 0 bases at J, with 10 bases between the two ends. This CDR3 has 16 amino acids.

This clone was observed once. The chain has TRBV28 and TRBJ2-4; 7 nucleotides align to TRBD1. Germline V CDR1 and CDR2: MDHEN, SYDVKM. With V trimmed by 4 bases and J by 1 base, 4 bases remained unmatched. This CDR3 contains 15 residues. The CDR3 is CASSSTGMAKNIQYF. As DNA, the CDR3 is TGTGCCAGCAGTTCGACAGGGATGGCCAAAAACATTCAGTACTTC.

The genes are TRBV27 and TRBJ2-3; 10 bases are shared with TRBD2. The trim removed 5 bases at V and 4 bases at J, leaving 15 bases unmatched. Germline loops: CDR1 MNHEY, CDR2 SMNVEV (reference sequence). The CDR3 runs 18 residues. The CDR3: CASSIRDGTSGKPDTQYF. The CDR3 nucleotides are TGTGCCAGCAGTATCCGGGACGGTACTAGCGGGAAGCCAGATACGCAGTATTTT.

The chain links TRBV28 to TRBJ1-5; TRBD1 aligns across 7 bases. Per the germline V gene, CDR1 is MDHEN and CDR2 is SYDVKM. V gave up 5 bases and J gave up 2 bases; unmatched junction bases: 9. The CDR3 runs 16 residues. This CDR3 reads CASSPGRQGGNQPQHF. In nucleotides, the CDR3 is TGTGCCAGCAGTCCAGGGCGACAGGGAGGCAATCAGCCCCAGCATTTT. The entire variable domain, with the rest obtained from reference TRBV28 and TRBJ1-5, is as follows: DVKVTQSSRYLVKRTGEKVFLECVQDMDHENMFWYRQDPGLGLRLIYFSYDVKMKEKGDIPEGYSVSREKKERFSLILESASTNQTSMYLCASSPGRQGGNQPQHFGDGTRLSIL.

The CDR3 nucleotides are TGTGCCACCCGAATCGCACAGGGGATTACTGAAGCTTTCTTT. It codes for CATRIAQGITEAFF. The genes are TRBV27 and TRBJ1-1; 7 bases are a match to TRBD1. Trimming took 10 bases from V and 5 from J; bases not matched to a gene: 13. CDR1 and CDR2 from the germline V gene are MNHEY and SMNVEV (reference sequence). CDR3 length equals 14 residues.

This chain uses TRBV9 with TRBJ2-1, with unresolved D. CDR1 and CDR2 (germline): SGDLS, YYNGEE. The CDR3 runs to 13 residues. Trimming removed 0 bases at V and 7 bases at J, with 8 bases between. The CDR3 DNA follows: TGTGCCAGCAGCGTAGCCAGCTCAAATGAGCAGTTCTTC. Translation gives CASSVASSNEQFF.

V and J are TRBV9 and TRBJ2-1; 7 positions match TRBD2. With V trimmed by 0 bases and J by 7 bases, 10 bases remained unmatched. Germline assignment: CDR1 SGDLS and CDR2 YYNGEE. CDR3 length: 16 amino acids. This CDR3 reads CASSVASPAGVNEQFF. In nucleotides, the CDR3 is TGTGCCAGCAGCGTAGCGAGCCCTGCGGGAGTTAATGAGCAGTTCTTC.

This rearrangement joins TRBV28 to TRBJ1-3; D not certain. From germline, CDR1 is MDHEN and CDR2 SYDVKM. Trimming shortened V by 3 bases and J by 4 bases, and 4 bases separated the two germline ends. The CDR3 has 12 residues. Here the CDR3 reads CASSFFGNTIYF. CDR3 sequence (DNA): TGTGCCAGCAGTTTTTTCGGAAACACCATATATTTT.

CDR3 residues: CASCPRGGADTQYF. The CDR3 DNA is TGTGCCAGCTGCCCCAGGGGAGGGGCAGATACGCAGTATTTT. The genes are TRBV6-5 and TRBJ2-3; TRBD2 is a possible D gene (7 bases). Germline V gene lookup returns CDR1 MNHEY and CDR2 SVGAGI. Deletions cut 8 bases from V and 4 bases from J, with 16 bases between. The CDR3 is 14 amino acids.

The genes are TRBV5-1 and TRBJ2-3, with D tentatively TRBD1 (6 bases). Germline CDR1 is SGHRS and CDR2 is YFSETQ. CDR3 length: 16 amino acids. V lost 0 bases, J lost 2 bases, and 13 bases lay in between. The CDR3 DNA reads TGCGCCAGCAGCTTGGCCTTAGGGGGTAACACAGATACGCAGTATTTT. This translates into CASSLALGGNTDTQYF.

This clone came up once. The J gene is TRBJ2-7, the V gene TRBV24-1; 8 nucleotides line up with TRBD1. The ends lost 9 bases at V and 2 bases at J; junction bases unmatched: 14. CDR1 and CDR2 (germline): KGHDR, SFDVKD. This CDR3 has 16 amino acids. In nucleotides, the CDR3 is TGTGCCACCGGCTCCCGTCGCAGGGGGCCTCCCTACGAGCAGTACTTC. Residues: CATGSRRRGPPYEQYF.

V and J are TRBV12-3 or TRBV12-4 and TRBJ1-4; D may be TRBD1 (5 bases). The CDR3 has 13 amino acids. V lost 5 bases and J 14 bases, leaving 18 bases between the germline ends. The CDR3 DNA follows: TGTGCCAGCAGTCTTCGCCAAGACAGCGGCCTGTTTTTT. Amino acids: CASSLRQDSGLFF.

The V and J genes are TRBV11-2 and TRBJ1-2; no definite D call. The V end was cut by 1 base, the J end by 5 bases, with 20 bases between. The germline gives CDR1 SGHAT, CDR2 FQNNGV. The CDR3 spans 17 residues. The CDR3 reads CASSLVRGNSPAYGYTF. The DNA of the CDR3 is TGTGCCAGCAGCTTAGTGCGGGGAAATTCCCCCGCTTATGGCTACACCTTC.

Regarding this clone: Other DNA sequences from this sample encode an identical CDR3 as well. The chain uses TRBV6-5 and TRBJ2-2, with a weak D call TRBD2 (5 bases). Germline loops: CDR1 MNHEY, CDR2 SVGAGI. The CDR3 contains 15 residues. The germline V and J ends were trimmed by 2 bases and 0 bases, with 7 bases remaining between them. The CDR3 DNA follows: TGTGCCAGCAGTTACAGCGGAGCGAACACCGGGGAGCTGTTTTTT. Protein: CASSYSGANTGELFF.

The chain couples TRBV4-3 to TRBJ2-3; TRBD2 might be the D (6 bases). CDR1 and CDR2 from the germline V gene are LGHNA and YSLEER. The CDR3 is made up of 15 amino acids. The ends were cut back, 1 base at V and 8 bases at J, with 16 bases in the middle. Here the CDR3 DNA reads TGCGCCAGCAGCCAAGGGGGGGACCGTAGCACTACGCAGTATTTT. It specifies CASSQGGDRSTTQYF.

The rearrangement links TRBV30 to TRBJ1-2, with TRBD1 identical over 7 bases. Trimming removed 0 bases from V and 4 bases from J; junction bases left unmatched: 5. The germline gives CDR1 GTSNPN, CDR2 SVGIG (reference sequence). The CDR3 length is 14 residues. CDR3 protein: CAWSVVQGGYGYTF. The DNA of the CDR3 is TGTGCCTGGAGTGTAGTCCAGGGGGGCTATGGCTACACCTTC.

The V call is TRBV28, the J call TRBJ1-5, with 9 positions matching TRBD1. Germline CDR1 and CDR2: MDHEN and SYDVKM. This CDR3 contains 14 residues. Trimming cost V 3 bases and J 7 bases; bases outside gene matches: 4. As DNA, the CDR3 is TGTGCCAGCAGTTTGGGACAGGGATGGCAGCCCCAGCATTTT. This translates into CASSLGQGWQPQHF.